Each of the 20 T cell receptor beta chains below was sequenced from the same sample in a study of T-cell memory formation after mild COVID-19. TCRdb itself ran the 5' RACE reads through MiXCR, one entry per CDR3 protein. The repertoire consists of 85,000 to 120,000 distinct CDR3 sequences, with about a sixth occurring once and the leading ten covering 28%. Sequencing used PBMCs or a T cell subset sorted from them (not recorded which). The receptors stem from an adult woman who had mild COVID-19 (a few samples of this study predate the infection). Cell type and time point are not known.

In DNA, the CDR3 is TGTGCCAGCAGACGGACAGGGGACATAGCCAAAAACATTCAGTACTTC. Its protein product is CASRRTGDIAKNIQYF. The chain uses TRBV6-5 and TRBJ2-4, with 9 nucleotides matching TRBD1. Germline-derived CDR1 and CDR2 are MNHEY and SVGAGI. V dropped 6 bases and J dropped 0; count of bases not matched to a gene: 6. This CDR3 is 16 amino acids long.

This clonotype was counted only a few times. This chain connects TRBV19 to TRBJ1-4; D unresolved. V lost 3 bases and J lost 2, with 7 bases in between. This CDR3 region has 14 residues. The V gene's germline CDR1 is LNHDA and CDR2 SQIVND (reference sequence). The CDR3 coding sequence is TGTGCCAGTAGTATGCAGGTCACTAATGAAAAACTGTTTTTT. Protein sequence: CASSMQVTNEKLFF.

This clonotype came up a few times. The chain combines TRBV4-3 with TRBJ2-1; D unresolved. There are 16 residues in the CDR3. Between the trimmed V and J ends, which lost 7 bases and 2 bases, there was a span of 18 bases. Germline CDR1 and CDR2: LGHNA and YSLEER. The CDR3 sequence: CASKNTHSDAYNEQFF. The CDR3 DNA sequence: TGCGCCAGCAAGAACACCCACAGCGACGCCTACAATGAGCAGTTCTTC.

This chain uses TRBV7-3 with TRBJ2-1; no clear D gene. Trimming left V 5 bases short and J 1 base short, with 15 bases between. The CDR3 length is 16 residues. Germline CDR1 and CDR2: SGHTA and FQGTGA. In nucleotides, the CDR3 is TGTGCCAGCAGCCCCTCGCTTAGCCCGTCCTACAATGAGCAGTTCTTC. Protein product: CASSPSLSPSYNEQFF.

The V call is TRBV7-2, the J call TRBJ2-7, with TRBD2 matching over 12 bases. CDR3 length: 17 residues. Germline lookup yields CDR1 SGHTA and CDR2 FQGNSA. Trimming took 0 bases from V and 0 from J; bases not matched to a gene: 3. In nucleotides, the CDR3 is TGTGCCAGCAGCTTAGCGCTAGCGGGGGGGCTCTCCTACGAGCAGTACTTC. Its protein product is CASSLALAGGLSYEQYF.

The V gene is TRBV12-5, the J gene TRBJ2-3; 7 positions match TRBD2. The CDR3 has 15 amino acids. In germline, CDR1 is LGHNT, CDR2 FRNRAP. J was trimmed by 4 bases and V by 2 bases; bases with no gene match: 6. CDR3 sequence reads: CASGLTTSSADTQYF. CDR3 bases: TGTGCTAGTGGTTTGACGACTAGCTCCGCAGATACGCAGTATTTT.

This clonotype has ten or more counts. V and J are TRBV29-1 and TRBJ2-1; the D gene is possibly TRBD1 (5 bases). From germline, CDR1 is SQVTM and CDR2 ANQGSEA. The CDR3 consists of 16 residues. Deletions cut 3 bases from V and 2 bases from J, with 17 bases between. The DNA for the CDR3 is TGCAGCGTTGATGATGCGCAGAAAGGGGCCTACAATGAGCAGTTCTTC. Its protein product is CSVDDAQKGAYNEQFF.

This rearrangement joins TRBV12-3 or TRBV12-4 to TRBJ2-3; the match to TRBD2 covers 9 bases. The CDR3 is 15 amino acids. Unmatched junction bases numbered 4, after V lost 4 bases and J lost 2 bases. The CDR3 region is CASSSGLASTDTQYF. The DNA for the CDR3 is TGTGCCAGCAGTTCGGGACTAGCCTCCACAGATACGCAGTATTTT.

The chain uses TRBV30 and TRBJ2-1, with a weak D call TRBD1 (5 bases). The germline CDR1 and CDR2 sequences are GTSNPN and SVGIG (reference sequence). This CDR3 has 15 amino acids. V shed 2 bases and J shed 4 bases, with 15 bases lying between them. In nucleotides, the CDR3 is TGTGCCTGGAGTCCGGACACCCAACCTTACAATGAGCAGTTCTTC. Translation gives CAWSPDTQPYNEQFF.

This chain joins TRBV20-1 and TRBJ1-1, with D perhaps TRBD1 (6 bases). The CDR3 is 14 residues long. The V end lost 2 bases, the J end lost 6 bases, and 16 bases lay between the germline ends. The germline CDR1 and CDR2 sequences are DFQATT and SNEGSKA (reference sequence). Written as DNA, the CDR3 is TGCAGTGCTAGATACAGGGTTTATATCGCTGAAGCTTTCTTT. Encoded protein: CSARYRVYIAEAFF.

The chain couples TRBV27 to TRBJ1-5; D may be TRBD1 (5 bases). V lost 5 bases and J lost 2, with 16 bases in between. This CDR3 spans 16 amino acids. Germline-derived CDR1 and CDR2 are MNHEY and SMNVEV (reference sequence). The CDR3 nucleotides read TGTGCCAGCAGTCTTAGGAGGGGAGCTGGCAATCAGCCCCAGCATTTT. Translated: CASSLRRGAGNQPQHF.

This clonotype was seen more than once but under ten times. The CDR3 reads CASSSLQGRFGAEAFF. In DNA, the CDR3 is TGTGCCAGCAGTTCCCTACAGGGGCGGTTTGGGGCTGAAGCTTTCTTT. The chain carries TRBV6-5 and TRBJ1-1, with 7 bases aligning to TRBD1. The CDR3 spans 16 residues. With V trimmed by 4 bases and J by 6 bases, 14 bases remained unmatched. The germline V gene has CDR1 MNHEY and CDR2 SVGAGI.

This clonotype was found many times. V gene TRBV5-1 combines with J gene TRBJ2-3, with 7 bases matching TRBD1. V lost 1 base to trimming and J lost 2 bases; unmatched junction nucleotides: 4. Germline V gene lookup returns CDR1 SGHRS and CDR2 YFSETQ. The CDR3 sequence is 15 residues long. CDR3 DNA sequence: TGCGCCAGCAGCTTGCCGGGACAGCCCACAGATACGCAGTATTTT. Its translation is CASSLPGQPTDTQYF.

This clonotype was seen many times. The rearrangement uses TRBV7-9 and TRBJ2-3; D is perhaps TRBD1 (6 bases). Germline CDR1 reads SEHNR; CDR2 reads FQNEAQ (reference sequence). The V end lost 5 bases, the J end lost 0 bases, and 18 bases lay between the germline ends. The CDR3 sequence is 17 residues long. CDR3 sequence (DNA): TGTGCCAGCAGCCGACCGCCGGGACACGCTAGCACAGATACGCAGTATTTT. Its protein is CASSRPPGHASTDTQYF.

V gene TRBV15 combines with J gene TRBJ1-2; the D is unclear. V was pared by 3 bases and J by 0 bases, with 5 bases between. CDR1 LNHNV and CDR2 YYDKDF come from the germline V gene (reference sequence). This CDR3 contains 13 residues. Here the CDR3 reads CATSSRPNYGYTF. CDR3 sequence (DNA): TGTGCCACCAGCAGTCGGCCTAACTATGGCTACACCTTC. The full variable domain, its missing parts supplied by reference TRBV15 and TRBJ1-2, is DAMVIQNPRYQVTQFGKPVTLSCSQTLNHNVMYWYQQKSSQAPKLLFHYYDKDFNNEADTPDNFQSRRPNTSFCFLDIRSPGLGDTAMYLCATSSRPNYGYTFGSGTRLTVV.

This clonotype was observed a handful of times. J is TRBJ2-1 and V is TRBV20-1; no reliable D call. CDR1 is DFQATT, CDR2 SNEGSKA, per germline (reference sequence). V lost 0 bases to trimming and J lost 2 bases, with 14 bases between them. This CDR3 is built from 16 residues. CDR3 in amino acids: CSARDAASGAYNEQFF. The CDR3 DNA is TGCAGTGCTAGAGACGCGGCGTCTGGGGCCTACAATGAGCAGTTCTTC.

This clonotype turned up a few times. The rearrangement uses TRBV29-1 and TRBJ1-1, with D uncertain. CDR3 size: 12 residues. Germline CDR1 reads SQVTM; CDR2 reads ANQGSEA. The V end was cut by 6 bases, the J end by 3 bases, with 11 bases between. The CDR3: CSVTSGDTEAFF. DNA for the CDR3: TGCAGCGTGACATCGGGTGACACTGAAGCTTTCTTT.

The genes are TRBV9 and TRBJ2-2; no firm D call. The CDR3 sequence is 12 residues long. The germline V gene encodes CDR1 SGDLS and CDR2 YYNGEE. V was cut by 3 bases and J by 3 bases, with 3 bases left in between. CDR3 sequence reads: CASSDDTGELFF. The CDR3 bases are TGTGCCAGCAGCGACGACACCGGGGAGCTGTTTTTT.

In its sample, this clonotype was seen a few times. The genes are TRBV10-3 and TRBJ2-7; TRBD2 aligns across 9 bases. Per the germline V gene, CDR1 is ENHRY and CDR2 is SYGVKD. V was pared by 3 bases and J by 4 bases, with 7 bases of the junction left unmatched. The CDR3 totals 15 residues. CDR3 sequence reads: CAISEGLAGLYEQYF. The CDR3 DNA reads TGTGCCATCAGTGAAGGGCTAGCGGGACTTTACGAGCAGTACTTC.

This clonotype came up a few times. CDR3 coding DNA: TGTGCCACCAAGGGAGGGGGAGGTTCCTACGAGCAGTACTTC. Translation: CATKGGGGSYEQYF. V usage is TRBV12-3 or TRBV12-4 and J usage is TRBJ2-7, with a possible D match to TRBD2 (7 bases). V shed 10 bases and J shed 1 base, with 17 bases lying between them. The CDR3 runs to 14 residues.